This TCR beta chain was captured in a study of blood T cell repertoires in COVID-19. Across the whole study: PBMCs, B-cell-depleted T cells, or T cells were the source of the cDNA or gDNA that made up the material.

Participant ages covered about 18 to 90 years across 20 to 30 US areas. Before being deemed recovered, Cohort 3 donors had two negative PCRs, clearance, or symptom resolution. As handled by the study authors: Amplification of reference gene primers was used by the study to estimate nucleated cell counts. The assay was immunoSEQ multiplex PCR, and TCRdb's table has in-frame clones only and misses some. D and trimming come from the DNA, and the V and J calls and clone size come from that table. The table shows more than 150,000 clones, with roughly 84% occurring only once. The CDR3 runs 15 residues. V gave up 0 bases and J gave up 0 bases, with 11 bases separating them. Germline V gene lookup returns CDR1 GTSNPN and CDR2 SVGIG (reference sequence).

This chain connects TRBV30 to TRBJ1-2; D remains unclear. The sequence was obtained from a woman between 45 and 65 years old who had recovered from COVID-19. The sequenced sample was PBMCs or T cells enriched from blood (not recorded which). The CDR3, as DNA: TGTGCCTGGAGTGTACTAGGGTTAGCTAACTATGGCTACACCTTC. Translation gives CAWSVLGLANYGYTF.